This T cell receptor (beta chain) was captured by sequencing in a study of OX40 agonist ivuxolimab in advanced cancers. Using immunoSEQ multiplex PCR, the repertoire was profiled, and TCRdb retains in-frame clones only, with some absent. The sample lists tens of thousands of clones, roughly 80% occurring once. This clonotype was obtained from an adult with an advanced solid tumor such as melanoma, head and neck, liver or kidney cancer. The material sequenced was CD4+ or CD8+ T cells sorted from blood, taken in a trial of the OX40 agonist ivuxolimab.

CDR3 amino acids: CASRAGTVADSEAFF. CDR3 DNA sequence: TGCGCCAGCAGAGCCGGGACGGTGGCTGATTCTGAAGCTTTCTTT. This sequence joins TRBV5-1 and TRBJ1-1, with a weak D call TRBD1 (5 bases). The CDR3 has 15 residues. Germline CDR1 is SGHRS and CDR2 is YFSETQ. With 5 bases removed from V and 6 bases from J, the gap between germline ends came to 20 bases.